This TCR beta chain was sequenced during a study of OX40 agonist ivuxolimab in advanced cancers. Some clones are missing from TCRdb's copy, which holds only in-frame ones; the method was immunoSEQ multiplex PCR. This table holds 26,000 or so clones, 80% to 90% found once. V lost 0 bases and J 6 bases, leaving 2 bases between the germline ends. The germline V gene has CDR1 ENHRY and CDR2 SYGVKD. CDR3 length: 12 amino acids. The chain joins TRBV10-3 to TRBJ2-2; D remains unclear. The sequence was collected from an adult with an advanced solid tumor such as melanoma, head and neck, liver or kidney cancer. This specimen consisted of CD4+ or CD8+ T cells sorted from blood, obtained in a trial of the OX40 agonist ivuxolimab. The CDR3 loop is CAISESSGELFF. DNA of the CDR3: TGTGCCATCAGTGAGTCGTCCGGGGAGCTGTTTTTT.